The 2 T cell receptor beta chains presented below share a single source sample, sequenced in a study of T cells in Graves' hyperthyroidism and ophthalmopathy. There were TCR beta CDR3 regions amplified from RNA transcripts. HTBI primers were the set used in a first-round RT-PCR of the TCR CDR3. One entry per CDR3 protein results from TCRdb running MiXCR on the multiplex PCR reads. The sample yields fewer than 800,000 distinct CDR3 sequences, over 15% seen once. Sequenced: blood. Every receptor here comes from a man aged 18 to 30 with Graves' hyperthyroidism.

V and J are TRBV20-1 and TRBJ2-5; TRBD2 might be the D (7 bases). This CDR3 comprises 15 residues. V lost 3 bases, J lost 4 bases, and 18 bases lay in between. Germline-derived CDR1 and CDR2 are DFQATT and SNEGSKA (reference sequence). The CDR3 loop is CSASTGGRLVETQYF. Written as DNA, the CDR3 is TGCAGTGCTAGCACGGGGGGCCGATTGGTAGAGACCCAGTACTTC.

Many counts were recorded for this clonotype. J is TRBJ1-5 and V is TRBV30; 9 nucleotides align to TRBD1. The germline V gene has CDR1 GTSNPN and CDR2 SVGIG (reference sequence). V lost 2 bases, J lost 0 bases, and 2 bases stayed unmatched. This CDR3 has 15 amino acids. The CDR3 loop is CAWSYRGLSNQPQHF. The CDR3 DNA follows: TGTGCCTGGAGTTACAGGGGGCTTAGCAATCAGCCCCAGCATTTT.